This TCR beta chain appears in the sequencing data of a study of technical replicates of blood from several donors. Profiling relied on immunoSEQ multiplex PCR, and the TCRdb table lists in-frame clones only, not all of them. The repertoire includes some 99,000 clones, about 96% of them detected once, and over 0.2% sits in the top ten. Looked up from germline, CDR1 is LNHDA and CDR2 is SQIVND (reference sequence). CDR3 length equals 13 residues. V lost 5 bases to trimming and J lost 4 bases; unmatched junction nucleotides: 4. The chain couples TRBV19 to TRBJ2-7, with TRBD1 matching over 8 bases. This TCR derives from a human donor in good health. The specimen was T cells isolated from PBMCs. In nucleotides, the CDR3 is TGTGCCAGTAGTCTGGGACAGGAGTACGAGCAGTACTTC. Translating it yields CASSLGQEYEQYF.